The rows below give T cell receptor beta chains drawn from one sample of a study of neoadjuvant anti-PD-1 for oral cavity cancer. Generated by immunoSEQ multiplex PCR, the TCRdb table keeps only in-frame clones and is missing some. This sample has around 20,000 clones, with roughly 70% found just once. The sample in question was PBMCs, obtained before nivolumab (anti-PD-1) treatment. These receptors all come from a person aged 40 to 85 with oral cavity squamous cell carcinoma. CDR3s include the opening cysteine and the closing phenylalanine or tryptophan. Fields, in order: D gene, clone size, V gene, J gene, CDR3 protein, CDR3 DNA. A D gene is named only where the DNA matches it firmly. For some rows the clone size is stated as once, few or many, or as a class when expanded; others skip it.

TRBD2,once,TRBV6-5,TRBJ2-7,CASSGLAGDHEQYF,TGTGCCAGCAGCGGACTAGCGGGAGACCACGAGCAGTACTTC
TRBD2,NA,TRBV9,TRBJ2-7,CASSGSSGRAYEQYF,TGTGCCAGCAGCGGAAGCAGCGGGAGGGCCTACGAGCAGTACTTC
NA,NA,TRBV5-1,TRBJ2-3,CASSSTLGSSTDTQYF,TGCGCCAGCAGCTCGACACTAGGGTCTAGCACAGATACGCAGTATTTT
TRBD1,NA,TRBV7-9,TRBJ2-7,CASSIGTGKGYEQYF,TGTGCCAGCAGCATTGGGACAGGGAAGGGGTACGAGCAGTACTTC
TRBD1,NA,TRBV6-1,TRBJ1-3,CASNPTGSGNTIYF,TGTGCCAGCAACCCGACAGGGTCTGGAAACACCATATATTTT
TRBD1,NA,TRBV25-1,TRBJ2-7,CASSPEGGQGSYEQYF,TGTGCCAGCAGTCCAGAAGGAGGACAGGGATCCTACGAGCAGTACTTC
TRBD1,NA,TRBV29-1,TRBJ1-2,CSVGAGGLDYGYTF,TGCAGCGTTGGGGCAGGGGGCCTCGACTATGGCTACACCTTC
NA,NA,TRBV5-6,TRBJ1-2,CASSLGGPTAQVGYTF,TGTGCCAGCAGCTTGGGGGGACCCACAGCTCAGGTTGGCTACACCTTC
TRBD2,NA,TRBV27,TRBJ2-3,CASSSPGGLNTDTQYF,TGTGCCAGCAGTAGTCCGGGAGGGCTTAACACAGATACGCAGTATTTT
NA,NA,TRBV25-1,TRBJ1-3,CASSELGGVSGNTIYF,TGTGCCAGCAGTGAATTAGGGGGGGTTTCTGGAAACACCATATATTTT
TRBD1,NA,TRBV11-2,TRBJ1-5,CASNPGQGGQPQHF,TGTGCCAGCAACCCCGGACAGGGTGGTCAGCCCCAGCATTTT
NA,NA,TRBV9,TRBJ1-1,CASSVKQGKGTEAFF,TGTGCCAGCAGCGTCAAACAGGGAAAAGGCACTGAAGCTTTCTTT
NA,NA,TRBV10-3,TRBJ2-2,CAISGRAGNTGELFF,TGTGCCATCAGTGGAAGGGCAGGGAACACCGGGGAGCTGTTTTTT
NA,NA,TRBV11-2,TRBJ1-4,CASSFQGGSREKLFF,TGTGCCAGCAGCTTCCAAGGGGGGAGTAGGGAAAAACTGTTTTTT
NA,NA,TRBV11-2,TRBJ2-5,CASSLVMGHQETQYF,TGTGCCAGCAGCCTGGTGATGGGACACCAAGAGACCCAGTACTTC
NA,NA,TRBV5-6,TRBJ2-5,CASSPGGGLETQYF,TGTGCCAGCAGCCCTGGGGGAGGCTTAGAGACCCAGTACTTC
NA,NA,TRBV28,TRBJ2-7,CASSLPTQGSEQYF,TGTGCCAGCAGTCTTCCCACGCAGGGGAGCGAGCAGTACTTC
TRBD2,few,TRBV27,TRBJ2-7,CASRREGSYEQYF,TGTGCCAGTAGGCGGGAGGGTTCCTACGAGCAGTACTTC
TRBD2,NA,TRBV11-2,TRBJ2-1,CASSLRLAGVYNEQFF,TGTGCCAGCAGCTTACGGCTAGCGGGCGTGTACAATGAGCAGTTCTTC
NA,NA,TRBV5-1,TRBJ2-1,CASSIGLEQFF,TGCGCCAGCAGCATAGGACTAGAGCAGTTCTTC
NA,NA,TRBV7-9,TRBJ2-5,CASSLVSNQETQYF,TGTGCCAGCAGCTTAGTTTCCAACCAAGAGACCCAGTACTTC
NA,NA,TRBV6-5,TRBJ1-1,CASSYSGPLAEAFF,TGTGCCAGCAGTTACTCGGGTCCGCTGGCTGAAGCTTTCTTT
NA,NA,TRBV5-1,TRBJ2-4,CASSLEGGTHIQYF,TGCGCCAGCAGCTTGGAGGGTGGAACGCACATTCAGTACTTC
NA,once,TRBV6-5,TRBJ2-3,CASSPRLRSTDTQYF,TGTGCCAGCAGTCCCCGATTGAGGAGCACAGATACGCAGTATTTT
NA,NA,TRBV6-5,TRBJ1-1,CASSYWQGEAFF,TGTGCCAGCAGTTACTGGCAGGGGGAAGCTTTCTTT
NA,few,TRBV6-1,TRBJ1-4,CASSESSVTTNEKLFF,TGTGCCAGCAGTGAGAGTTCGGTTACAACTAATGAAAAACTGTTTTTT
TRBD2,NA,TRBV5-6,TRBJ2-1,CASSLDRTSGSYNEQFF,TGTGCCAGCAGCTTGGACCGGACTAGCGGGAGTTATAATGAGCAGTTCTTC
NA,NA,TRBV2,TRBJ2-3,CASKASGSTDTQYF,TGTGCCAGCAAAGCCAGCGGCAGCACAGATACGCAGTATTTT
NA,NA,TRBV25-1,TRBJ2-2,CASRNTGELFF,TGTGCCAGCAGGAACACCGGGGAGCTGTTTTTT
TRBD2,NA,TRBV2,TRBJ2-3,CASSESGADTQYF,TGTGCCAGCAGTGAAAGCGGGGCGGATACGCAGTATTTT
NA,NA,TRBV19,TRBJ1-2,CASSIEGRRKSYTF,TGTGCCAGTAGTATAGAGGGCCGGAGGAAGAGCTACACCTTC
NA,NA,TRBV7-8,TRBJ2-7,CASSFGQREQYF,TGTGCCAGCAGCTTTGGACAGCGGGAGCAGTACTTC
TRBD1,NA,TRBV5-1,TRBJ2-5,CASSRLGQIQETQYF,TGCGCCAGCAGCCGGCTGGGACAGATCCAAGAGACCCAGTACTTC
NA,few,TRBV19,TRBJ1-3,CASSETGSSGNTIYF,TGTGCCAGTAGTGAGACCGGATCCTCTGGAAACACCATATATTTT
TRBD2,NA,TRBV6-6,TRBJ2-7,CASSPGSGRHEQYF,TGTGCCAGCAGCCCGGGGAGCGGGAGACACGAGCAGTACTTC
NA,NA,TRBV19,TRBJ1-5,CASSRGLDGNQPQHF,TGTGCCAGTAGTAGGGGGTTGGACGGTAATCAGCCCCAGCATTTT
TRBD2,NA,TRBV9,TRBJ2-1,CASSSGGLAGAGEQFF,TGTGCCAGCAGCTCAGGGGGACTAGCGGGAGCAGGGGAGCAGTTCTTC
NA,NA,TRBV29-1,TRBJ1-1,CSGSSGVINTEAFF,TGCAGCGGCTCCTCAGGAGTGATTAACACTGAAGCTTTCTTT
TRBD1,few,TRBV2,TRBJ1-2,CASSWGQGHYGYTF,TGTGCCAGCAGTTGGGGACAGGGACACTATGGCTACACCTTC
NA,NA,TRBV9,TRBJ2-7,CASSTGPEQYF,TGTGCCAGCAGCACCGGTCCCGAGCAGTACTTC
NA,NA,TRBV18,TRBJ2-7,CASSPLQGPLSYEQYF,TGTGCCAGCTCACCACTTCAGGGGCCCCTCTCCTACGAGCAGTACTTC
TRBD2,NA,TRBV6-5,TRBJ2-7,CASSSSGRGSYEQYF,TGTGCCAGCAGTTCGAGCGGGAGGGGCTCCTACGAGCAGTACTTC
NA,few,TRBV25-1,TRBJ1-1,CASSLSGSEAFF,TGTGCCAGCAGCTTATCCGGCTCTGAAGCTTTCTTT
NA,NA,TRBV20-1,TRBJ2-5,CSAEVRETQYF,TGCAGTGCAGAGGTGAGGGAGACCCAGTACTTC
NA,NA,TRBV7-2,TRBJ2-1,CASSGGKGVYNEQFF,TGTGCCAGCAGCGGGGGAAAGGGTGTTTACAATGAGCAGTTCTTC